The subject of this entry is one TCR beta chain. Its antigen remains unidentified. Per the germline V gene, CDR1 is SGDLS and CDR2 is YYNGEE. The CDR3 covers 15 residues. Trimming removed 4 bases from V and 5 bases from J; junction bases left unmatched: 4. This entry is derived from a study of cytomegalovirus exposure and HLA in healthy donors. PCR used 60 Vbeta primers and 13 Jbeta primers. Libraries were prepared by immunoSEQ multiplex PCR; TCRdb keeps only in-frame clonotypes and omits some of them. The sample holds under 200,000 clones, approximately 88% seen once. Whole-study findings and limits: The authors considered a cluster of highly shared sequence variants likely to be a sequencing artifact. TCR beta sequences reportedly predicted most subjects' HLA-A and HLA-B alleles accurately. Data from an earlier analysis indicated that most TCR beta V segments were productive either about 87% or about 30% of the time. Among immune exposure information, only CMV serostatus was available.

This TCR came from a boy younger than 10 in good health and CMV-seronegative. This chain connects TRBV9 to TRBJ2-2, with 11 positions matching TRBD2. The material sequenced was PBMCs. The CDR3 protein is CASSPLAGVTGELFF. The CDR3 bases are TGTGCCAGCAGCCCACTAGCGGGAGTAACCGGGGAGCTGTTTTTT.